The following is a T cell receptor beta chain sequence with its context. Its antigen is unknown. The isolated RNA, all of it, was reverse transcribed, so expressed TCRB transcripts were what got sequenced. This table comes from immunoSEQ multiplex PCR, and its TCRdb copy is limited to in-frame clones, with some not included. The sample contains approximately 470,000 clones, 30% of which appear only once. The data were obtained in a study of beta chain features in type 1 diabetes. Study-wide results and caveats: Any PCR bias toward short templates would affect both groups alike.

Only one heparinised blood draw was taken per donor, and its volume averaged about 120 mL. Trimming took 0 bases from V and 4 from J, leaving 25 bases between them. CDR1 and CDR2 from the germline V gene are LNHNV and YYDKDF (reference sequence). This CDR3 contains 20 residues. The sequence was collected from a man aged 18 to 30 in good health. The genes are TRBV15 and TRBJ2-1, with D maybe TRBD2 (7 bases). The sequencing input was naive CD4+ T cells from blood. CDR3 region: CATSRDRGATPQLVYNEQFF. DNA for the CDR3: TGTGCCACCAGCAGAGATCGGGGGGCAACCCCCCAACTAGTATACAATGAGCAGTTCTTC.